This TCR beta chain stems from a study of cytomegalovirus exposure and HLA in healthy donors. A multiplex PCR was run with 60 Vbeta primers and 13 Jbeta primers. Measured with immunoSEQ multiplex PCR; TCRdb has only the in-frame clones, and not every one. The sample gives 200,000 to 300,000 clones, approximately 84% of which show up once; roughly 2% is in the top ten. CDR1 SGHTA and CDR2 FQGNSA come from the germline V gene. This CDR3 has 12 amino acids. Trimming removed 5 bases from V and 4 bases from J, with 6 bases in between. Study results and limitations: There were some V segments, including TRBV6-2 and TRBV6-3, excluded as indistinguishable.

Concerning this clone: Its cognate antigen is unknown.

The TCR comes from a middle-aged woman in good health and CMV-seropositive. V usage is TRBV7-2 and J usage is TRBJ2-1, with D possibly being TRBD1 (5 bases). Sequencing used PBMCs. The CDR3 bases are TGTGCCAGCAGCGACAGATACAATGAGCAGTTCTTC. The encoded protein is CASSDRYNEQFF.